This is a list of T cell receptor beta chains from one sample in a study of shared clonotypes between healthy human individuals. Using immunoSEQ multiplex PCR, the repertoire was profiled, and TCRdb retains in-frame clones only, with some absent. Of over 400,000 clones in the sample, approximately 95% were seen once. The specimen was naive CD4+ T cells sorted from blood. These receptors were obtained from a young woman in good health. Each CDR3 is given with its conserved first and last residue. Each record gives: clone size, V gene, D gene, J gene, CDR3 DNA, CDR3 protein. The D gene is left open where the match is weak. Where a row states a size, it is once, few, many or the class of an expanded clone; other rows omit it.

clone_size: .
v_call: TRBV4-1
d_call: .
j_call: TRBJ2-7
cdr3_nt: TGCGCCAGCAGCCAAGTAGGGGGAGGTTCCTACGAGCAGTACTTC
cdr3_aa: CASSQVGGGSYEQYF

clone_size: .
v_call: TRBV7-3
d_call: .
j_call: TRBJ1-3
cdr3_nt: TGTGCCAGCAGCTTATCGCTATCGGCAGGGGGAAACACCATATATTTT
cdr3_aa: CASSLSLSAGGNTIYF

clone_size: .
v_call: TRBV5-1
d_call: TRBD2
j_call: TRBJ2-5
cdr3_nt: TGCGCCAGCAGCTCACGCGGCGGCGGGAGGGCCCAAGAGACCCAGTACTTC
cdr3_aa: CASSSRGGGRAQETQYF

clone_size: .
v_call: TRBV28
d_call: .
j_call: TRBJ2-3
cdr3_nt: TGTGCCAGCAGTTTAACCCCACTGGGCCGGGATACGCAGTATTTT
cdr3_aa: CASSLTPLGRDTQYF

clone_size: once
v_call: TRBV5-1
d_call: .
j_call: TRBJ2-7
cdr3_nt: TGCGCCAGCAGCCCACAGGTCGGGGTCGGAGAGCAGTACTTC
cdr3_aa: CASSPQVGVGEQYF

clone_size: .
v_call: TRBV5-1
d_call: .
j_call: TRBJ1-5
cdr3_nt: TGCGCCAGCAGCTTGGACGGAAATAGCAATCAGCCCCAGCATTTT
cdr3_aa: CASSLDGNSNQPQHF

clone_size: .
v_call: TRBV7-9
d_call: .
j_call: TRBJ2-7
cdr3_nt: TGTGCCAGCAGCTTAGGGGCGGAAAGCGTGTACTTC
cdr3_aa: CASSLGAESVYF

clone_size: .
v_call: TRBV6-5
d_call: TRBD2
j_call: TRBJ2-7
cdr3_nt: TGTGCCAGCATTATGAGCGGGAGGGGACACGAGCAGTACTTC
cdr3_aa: CASIMSGRGHEQYF

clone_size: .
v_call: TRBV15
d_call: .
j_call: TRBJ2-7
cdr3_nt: TGTGCCACCAGCAGTGCCCCCCCAACGGGGCACCACTCCTACGAGCAGTACTTC
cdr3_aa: CATSSAPPTGHHSYEQYF

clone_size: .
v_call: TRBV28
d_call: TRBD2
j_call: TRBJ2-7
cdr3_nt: TGTGCCAGCGGGACTAGCGGGTTAGTGTTGAACGAGCAGTACTTC
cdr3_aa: CASGTSGLVLNEQYF

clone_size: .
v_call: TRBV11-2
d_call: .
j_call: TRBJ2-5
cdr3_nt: TGTGCCAGCAGCTTAGTGGGGGGTTTGGCAGAGACCCAGTACTTC
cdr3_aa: CASSLVGGLAETQYF